This T cell receptor (beta chain) was documented in a study of T cell responses to AZD1222 COVID-19 vaccine. Sequencing used immunoSEQ multiplex PCR; TCRdb keeps in-frame clones, though not all of them. This table has 85,000 to 130,000 clones, 89% appearing once. A word on this clone: Its antigen is undetermined.

V lost 7 bases and J lost 1, with 10 bases in between. There are 14 residues in the CDR3. Germline V lookup: CDR1 MNHEY, CDR2 SVGAGI. Study-wide results and limits: Without day 14 samples, only post-peak T cell repertoires were studied. Dominant CD4 TCR responses targeted spike regions 160-218 and 743-854. The study reported that nearly half of spike-specific TCRs target unmutated variant regions.

The origin of this receptor is an adult in good health. The chain has TRBV6-5 and TRBJ2-2; no reliable D call. Here the sequenced sample was peripheral blood, taken on day 0 of AZD1222 vaccination. CDR3 coding DNA: TGTGCCAGCACCCAGTCCCAGAACACCGGGGAGCTGTTTTTT. Encoded protein: CASTQSQNTGELFF.